This T cell receptor beta chain originates from a study of CD8+CD57+ T cells in acquired aplastic anemia. The patients chosen for sequencing had shown expansion of CD8+CD57+ cells (detected by flow cytometry). The CDR3 contains 12 residues. Germline loops: CDR1 DFQATT, CDR2 SNEGSKA (reference sequence). The junction had 6 bases not matched to a gene; V was cut back by 5 bases and J by 9 bases. This clonotype appeared many times. TCR beta VDJ and CDR3 were profiled, and genomic DNA was the template. TCRdb reprocessed the reads with MiXCR, giving one entry per CDR3 protein. The profile shows fewer than 200,000 distinct CDR3 sequences, approximately 48% of them singletons.

Sequencing was carried out using sorted CD4+, CD8+, or CD8+CD57+ T cells (not recorded which) from PBMCs. The receptor was isolated from a human donor with aplastic anemia. This rearrangement joins TRBV20-1 to TRBJ1-1; 10 nucleotides align to TRBD1. In nucleotides, the CDR3 is TGCAGTGCTGTACGACAGGGGGCGCAAGCTTTCTTT. This translates into CSAVRQGAQAFF.